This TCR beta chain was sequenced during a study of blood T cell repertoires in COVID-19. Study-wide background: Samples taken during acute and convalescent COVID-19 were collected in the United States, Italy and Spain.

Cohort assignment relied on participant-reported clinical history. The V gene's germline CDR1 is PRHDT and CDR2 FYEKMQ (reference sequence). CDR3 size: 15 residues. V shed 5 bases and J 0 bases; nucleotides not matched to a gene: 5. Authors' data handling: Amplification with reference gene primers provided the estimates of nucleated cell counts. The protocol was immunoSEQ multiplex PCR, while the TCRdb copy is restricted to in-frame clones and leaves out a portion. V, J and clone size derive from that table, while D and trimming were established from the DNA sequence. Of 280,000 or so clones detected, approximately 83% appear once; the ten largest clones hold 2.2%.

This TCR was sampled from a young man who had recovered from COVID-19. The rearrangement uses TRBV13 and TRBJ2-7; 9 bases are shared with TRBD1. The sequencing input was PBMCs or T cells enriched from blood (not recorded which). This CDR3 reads CASSIGTGHSYEQYF. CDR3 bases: TGTGCCAGCAGCATCGGGACAGGGCACTCCTACGAGCAGTACTTC.